This T cell receptor beta chain was retrieved from a study of T cells in Graves' hyperthyroidism and ophthalmopathy. Template material for amplifying TCR beta CDR3 regions consisted of RNA transcripts. In the first-round RT-PCR of the TCR CDR3, the HTBI primer set was used. Each CDR3 protein is one row after TCRdb ran MiXCR on the multiplex PCR reads. This table holds some 530,000 distinct CDR3 sequences, 20% to 25% found once. V was clipped by 5 bases and J by 4 bases, with 14 bases between them. The germline V gene encodes CDR1 MDHEN and CDR2 SYDVKM. This CDR3 has 15 amino acids. The V and J genes are TRBV28 and TRBJ2-2; tentatively, D is TRBD1 (6 bases). The source of this sequence is a woman aged 70 to 79 with Graves' ophthalmopathy. The sequencing input was blood. The chain's CDR3 is CASSPGTFFTGELFF. CDR3 in DNA: TGTGCCAGCAGTCCAGGGACATTCTTCACCGGGGAGCTGTTTTTT.